Sequencing of this T cell receptor beta chain was carried out in a study of blood T cell repertoires in COVID-19. TCRdb keeps only in-frame clones here, not all; method: immunoSEQ multiplex PCR. The table shows about 230,000 clones, with approximately 80% occurring only once. V was cut by 3 bases and J by 0 bases, with 9 bases left in between. CDR1 and CDR2 (germline): MNHEY, SMNVEV (reference sequence). The CDR3 consists of 14 residues. Sequenced sample: PBMCs or T cells enriched from blood (not recorded which). The chain couples TRBV27 to TRBJ2-7; a weak D match, TRBD1 (5 bases). The clonotype comes from a man aged 60-69 years who had recovered from COVID-19. CDR3 in DNA: TGTGCCAGCAGTTTTGACAGTCTCTCCTACGAGCAGTACTTC. Protein sequence: CASSFDSLSYEQYF.